This T cell receptor (beta chain) originates from a study of blood T cell repertoires in COVID-19. Overall study: The study drew acute and convalescent COVID-19 samples from the United States, Italy and Spain. T cells, B-cell-depleted T cells, or PBMCs supplied cDNA or gDNA.

This clone was seen once. CDR1 is KGHSH, CDR2 LQKENI, per germline. Trimming cost V 5 bases and J 1 base, with 8 bases left between them. This CDR3 contains 14 residues. This table comes from immunoSEQ multiplex PCR, and its TCRdb copy is limited to in-frame clones, with some not included. The sample has about 480,000 clones; about 88% are singletons. In Cohort 3, a recovered donor had either two negative PCRs, clearance, or symptom resolution. The chain links TRBV18 to TRBJ2-2; TRBD1 is a possible D gene (6 bases). The sequencing input was PBMCs or T cells enriched from blood (not recorded which). The sequence derives from a woman aged 60-75 years who had recovered from COVID-19. CDR3 nucleotides: TGTGCCAGCTCAGGACAGCTGAACACCGGGGAGCTGTTTTTT. Translating it yields CASSGQLNTGELFF.